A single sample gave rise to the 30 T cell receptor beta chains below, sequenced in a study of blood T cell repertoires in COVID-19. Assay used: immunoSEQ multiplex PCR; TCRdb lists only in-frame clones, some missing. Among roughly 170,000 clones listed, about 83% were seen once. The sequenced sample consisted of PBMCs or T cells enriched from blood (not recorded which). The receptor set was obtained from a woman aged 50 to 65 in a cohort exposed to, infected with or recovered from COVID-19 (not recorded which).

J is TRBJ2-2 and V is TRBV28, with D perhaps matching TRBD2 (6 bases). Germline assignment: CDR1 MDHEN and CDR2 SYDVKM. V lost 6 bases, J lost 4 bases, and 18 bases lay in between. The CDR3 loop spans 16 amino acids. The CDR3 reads CASRASVTSATGELFF. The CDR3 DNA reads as TGTGCCAGCAGAGCCTCAGTGACTAGTGCCACCGGGGAGCTGTTTTTT.

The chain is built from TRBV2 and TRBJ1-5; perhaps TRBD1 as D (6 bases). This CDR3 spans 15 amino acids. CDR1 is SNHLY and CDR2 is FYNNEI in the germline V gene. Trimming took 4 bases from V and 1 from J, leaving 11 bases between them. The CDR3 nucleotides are TGTGCCAGCAGTGTCGAAAGGGGGAGCAATCAGCCCCAGCATTTT. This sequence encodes CASSVERGSNQPQHF.

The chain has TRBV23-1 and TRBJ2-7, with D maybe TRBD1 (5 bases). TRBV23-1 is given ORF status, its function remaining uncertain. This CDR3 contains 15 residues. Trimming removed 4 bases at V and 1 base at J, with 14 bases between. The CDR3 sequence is CASSPMTVDSYEQYF. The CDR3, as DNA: TGCGCCAGCAGTCCAATGACAGTCGATTCCTACGAGCAGTACTTC.

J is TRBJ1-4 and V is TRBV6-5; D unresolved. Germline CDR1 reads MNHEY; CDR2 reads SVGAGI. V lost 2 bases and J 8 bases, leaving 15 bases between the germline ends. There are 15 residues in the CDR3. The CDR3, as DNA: TGTGCCAGCAGTTACAAGTTTTCCTGGGCCGAAAAACTGTTTTTT. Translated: CASSYKFSWAEKLFF.

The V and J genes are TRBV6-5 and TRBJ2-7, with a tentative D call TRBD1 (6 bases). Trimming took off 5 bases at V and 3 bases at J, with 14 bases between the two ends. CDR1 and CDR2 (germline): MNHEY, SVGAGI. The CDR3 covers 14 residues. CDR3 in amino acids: CASSRGHLLYEQYF. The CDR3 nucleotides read TGTGCCAGCAGTCGGGGACACTTGCTCTACGAGCAGTACTTC.

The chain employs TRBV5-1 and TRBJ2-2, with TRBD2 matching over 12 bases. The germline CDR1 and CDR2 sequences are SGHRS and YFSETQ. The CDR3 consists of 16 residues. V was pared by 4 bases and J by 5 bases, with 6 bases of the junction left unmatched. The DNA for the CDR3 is TGCGCCAGCAGCCGCGGACTAGCGGGGTATACCGGGGAGCTGTTTTTT. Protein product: CASSRGLAGYTGELFF.

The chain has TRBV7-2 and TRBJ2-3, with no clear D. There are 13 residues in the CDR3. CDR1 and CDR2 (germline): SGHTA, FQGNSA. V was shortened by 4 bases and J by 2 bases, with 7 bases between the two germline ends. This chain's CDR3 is CASSSSYTDTQYF. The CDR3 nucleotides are TGTGCCAGCAGCTCCTCTTACACAGATACGCAGTATTTT.

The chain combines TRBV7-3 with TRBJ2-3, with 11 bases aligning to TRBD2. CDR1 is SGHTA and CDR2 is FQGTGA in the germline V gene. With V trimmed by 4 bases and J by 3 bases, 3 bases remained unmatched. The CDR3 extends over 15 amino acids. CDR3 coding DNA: TGTGCCAGCAGCTCGACTAGCGGGATAACAGATACGCAGTATTTT. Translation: CASSSTSGITDTQYF.

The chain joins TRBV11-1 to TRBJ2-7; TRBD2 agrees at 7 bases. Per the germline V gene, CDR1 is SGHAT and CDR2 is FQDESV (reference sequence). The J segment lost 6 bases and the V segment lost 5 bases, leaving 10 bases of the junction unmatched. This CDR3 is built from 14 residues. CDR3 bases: TGTGCCAGCAGCACCCGCCAGGGAGGGTCCGAGCAGTACTTC. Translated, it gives CASSTRQGGSEQYF.

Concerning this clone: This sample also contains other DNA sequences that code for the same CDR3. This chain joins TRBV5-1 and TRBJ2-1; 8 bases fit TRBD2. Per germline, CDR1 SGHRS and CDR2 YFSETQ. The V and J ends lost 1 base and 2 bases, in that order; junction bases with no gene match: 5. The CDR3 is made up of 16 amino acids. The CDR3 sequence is CASSLTSGGTYNEQFF. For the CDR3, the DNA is TGCGCCAGCAGCTTGACTAGCGGAGGTACCTACAATGAGCAGTTCTTC. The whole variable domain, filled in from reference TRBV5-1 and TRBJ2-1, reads KAGVTQTPRYLIKTRGQQVTLSCSPISGHRSVSWYQQTPGQGLQFLFEYFSETQRNKGNFPGRFSGRQFSNSRSEMNVSTLELGDSALYLCASSLTSGGTYNEQFFGPGTRLTVL.

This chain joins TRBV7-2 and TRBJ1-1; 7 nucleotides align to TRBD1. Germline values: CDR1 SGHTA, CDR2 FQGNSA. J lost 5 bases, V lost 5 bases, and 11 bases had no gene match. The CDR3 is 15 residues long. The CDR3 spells CASSRERQGRTEAFF. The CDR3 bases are TGTGCCAGCAGCCGTGAACGACAGGGAAGAACTGAAGCTTTCTTT.

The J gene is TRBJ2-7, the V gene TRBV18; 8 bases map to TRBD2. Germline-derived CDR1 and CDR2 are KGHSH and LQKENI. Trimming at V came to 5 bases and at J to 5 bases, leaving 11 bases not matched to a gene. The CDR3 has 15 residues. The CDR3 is CASSTGGTRSDEQYF. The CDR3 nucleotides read TGTGCCAGCTCAACGGGGGGGACACGGTCGGACGAGCAGTACTTC. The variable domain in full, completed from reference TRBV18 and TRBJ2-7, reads NAGVMQNPRHLVRRRGQEARLRCSPMKGHSHVYWYRQLPEEGLKFMVYLQKENIIDESGMPKERFSAEFPKEGPSILRIQQVVRGDSAAYFCASSTGGTRSDEQYFGPGTRLTVT.

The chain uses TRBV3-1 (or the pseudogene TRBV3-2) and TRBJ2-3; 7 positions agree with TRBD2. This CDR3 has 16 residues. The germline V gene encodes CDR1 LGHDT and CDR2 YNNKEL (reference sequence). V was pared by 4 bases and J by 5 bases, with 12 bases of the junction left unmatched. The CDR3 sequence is CASSPPELAGVDTQYF. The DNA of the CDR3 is TGTGCCAGCAGCCCCCCCGAGCTTGCGGGGGTAGATACGCAGTATTTT.

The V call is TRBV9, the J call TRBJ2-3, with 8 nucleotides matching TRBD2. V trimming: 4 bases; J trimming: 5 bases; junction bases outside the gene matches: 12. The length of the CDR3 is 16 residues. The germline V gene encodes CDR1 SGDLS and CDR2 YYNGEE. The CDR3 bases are TGTGCCAGCAGCCCAGAAGCGGGGGTTCATCAAGATACGCAGTATTTT. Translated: CASSPEAGVHQDTQYF.

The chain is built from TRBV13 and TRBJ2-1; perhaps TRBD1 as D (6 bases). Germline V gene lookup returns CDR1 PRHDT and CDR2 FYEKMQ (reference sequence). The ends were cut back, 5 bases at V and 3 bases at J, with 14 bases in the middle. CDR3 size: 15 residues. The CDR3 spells CASSPGQGYYNEQFF. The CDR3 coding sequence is TGTGCCAGCAGCCCAGGCCAGGGGTACTACAATGAGCAGTTCTTC. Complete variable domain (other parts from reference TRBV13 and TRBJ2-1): AAGVIQSPRHLIKEKRETATLKCYPIPRHDTVYWYQQGPGQDPQFLISFYEKMQSDKGSIPDRFSAQQFSDYHSELNMSSLELGDSALYFCASSPGQGYYNEQFFGPGTRLTVL.

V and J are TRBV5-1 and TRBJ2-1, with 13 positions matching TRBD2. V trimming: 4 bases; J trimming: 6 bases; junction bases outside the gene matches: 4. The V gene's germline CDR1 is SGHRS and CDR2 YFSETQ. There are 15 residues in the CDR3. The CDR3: CASSPGTSGANEQFF. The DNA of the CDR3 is TGCGCCAGCAGCCCCGGGACTAGCGGGGCCAATGAGCAGTTCTTC.

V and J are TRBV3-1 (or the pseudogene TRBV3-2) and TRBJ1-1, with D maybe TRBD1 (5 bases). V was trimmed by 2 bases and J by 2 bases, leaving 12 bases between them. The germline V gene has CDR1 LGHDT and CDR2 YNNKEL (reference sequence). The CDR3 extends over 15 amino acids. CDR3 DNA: TGTGCCAGCAGCCAACGGACCGACAGAAACACTGAAGCTTTCTTT. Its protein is CASSQRTDRNTEAFF.

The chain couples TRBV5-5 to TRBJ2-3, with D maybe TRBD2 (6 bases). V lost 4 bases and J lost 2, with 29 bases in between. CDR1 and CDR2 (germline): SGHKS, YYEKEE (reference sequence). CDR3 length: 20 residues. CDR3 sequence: CASSPRPSSGTGPNTDTQYF. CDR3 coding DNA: TGTGCCAGCAGCCCTAGACCATCCTCCGGGACTGGCCCGAACACAGATACGCAGTATTTT.

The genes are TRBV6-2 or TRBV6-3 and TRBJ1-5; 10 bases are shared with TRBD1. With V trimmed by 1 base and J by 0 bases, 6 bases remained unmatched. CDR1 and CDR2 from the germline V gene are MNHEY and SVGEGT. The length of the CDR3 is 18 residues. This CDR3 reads CASSYLTGGAYSNQPQHF. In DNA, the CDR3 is TGTGCCAGCAGTTACTTGACAGGGGGCGCTTATAGCAATCAGCCCCAGCATTTT.

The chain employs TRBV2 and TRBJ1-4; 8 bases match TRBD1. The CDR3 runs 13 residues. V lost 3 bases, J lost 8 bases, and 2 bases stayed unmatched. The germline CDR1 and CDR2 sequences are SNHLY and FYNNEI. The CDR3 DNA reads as TGTGCCAGCAGTGACAGGGGGCGAGAAAAACTGTTTTTT. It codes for CASSDRGREKLFF.

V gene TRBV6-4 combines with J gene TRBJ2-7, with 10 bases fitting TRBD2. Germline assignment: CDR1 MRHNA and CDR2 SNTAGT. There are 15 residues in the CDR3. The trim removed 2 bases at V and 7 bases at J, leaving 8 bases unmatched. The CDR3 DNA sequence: TGTGCCAGCAGTGACAAGAGCGGGAGGGCTCAAGAGCAGTACTTC. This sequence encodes CASSDKSGRAQEQYF.

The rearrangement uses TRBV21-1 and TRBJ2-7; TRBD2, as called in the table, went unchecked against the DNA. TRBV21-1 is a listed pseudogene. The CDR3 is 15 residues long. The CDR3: CASSYPRGPPYEQYF. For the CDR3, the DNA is TGTGCCAGCAGCTACCCGCGGGGTCCGCCCTACGAGCAGTACTTC.

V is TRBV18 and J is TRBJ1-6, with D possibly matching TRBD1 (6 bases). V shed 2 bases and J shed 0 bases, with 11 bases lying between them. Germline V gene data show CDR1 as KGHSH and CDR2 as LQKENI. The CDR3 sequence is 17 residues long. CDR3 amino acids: CASSPTQGSSYNSPLHF. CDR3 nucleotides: TGTGCCAGCTCACCAACGCAGGGGAGCTCCTATAATTCACCCCTCCACTTT.

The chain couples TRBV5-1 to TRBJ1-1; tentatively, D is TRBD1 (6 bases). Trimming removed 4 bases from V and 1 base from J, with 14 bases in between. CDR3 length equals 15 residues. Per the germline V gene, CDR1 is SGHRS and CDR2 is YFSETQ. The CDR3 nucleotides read TGCGCCAGCAGCCACGAACCGGACAGGAACACTGAAGCTTTCTTT. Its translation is CASSHEPDRNTEAFF.

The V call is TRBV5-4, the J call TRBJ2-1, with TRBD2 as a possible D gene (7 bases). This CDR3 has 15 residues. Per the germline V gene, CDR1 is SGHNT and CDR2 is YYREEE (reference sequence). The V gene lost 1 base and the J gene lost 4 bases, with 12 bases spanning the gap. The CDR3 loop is CASSLIGGAYNEQFF. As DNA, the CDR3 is TGTGCCAGCAGCTTGATTGGGGGGGCATACAATGAGCAGTTCTTC.

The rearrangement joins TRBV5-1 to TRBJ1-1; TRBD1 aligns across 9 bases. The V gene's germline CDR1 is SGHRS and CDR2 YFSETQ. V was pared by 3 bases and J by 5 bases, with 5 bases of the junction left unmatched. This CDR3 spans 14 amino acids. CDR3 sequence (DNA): TGCGCCAGCAGCTCGGGACAGGGTAGGACTGAAGCTTTCTTT. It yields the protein CASSSGQGRTEAFF.

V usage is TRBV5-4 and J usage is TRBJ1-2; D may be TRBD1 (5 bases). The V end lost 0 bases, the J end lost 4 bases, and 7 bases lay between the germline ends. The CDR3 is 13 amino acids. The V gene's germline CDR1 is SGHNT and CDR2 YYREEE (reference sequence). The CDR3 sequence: CASSLAGGYGYTF. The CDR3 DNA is TGTGCCAGCAGCTTGGCCGGGGGCTATGGCTACACCTTC.

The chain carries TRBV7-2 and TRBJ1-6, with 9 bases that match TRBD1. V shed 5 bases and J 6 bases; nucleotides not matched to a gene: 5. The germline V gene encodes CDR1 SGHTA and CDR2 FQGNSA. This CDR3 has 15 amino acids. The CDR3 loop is CASSPRTGVNSPLHF. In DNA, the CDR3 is TGTGCCAGCAGCCCCCGGACAGGGGTTAATTCACCCCTCCACTTT.

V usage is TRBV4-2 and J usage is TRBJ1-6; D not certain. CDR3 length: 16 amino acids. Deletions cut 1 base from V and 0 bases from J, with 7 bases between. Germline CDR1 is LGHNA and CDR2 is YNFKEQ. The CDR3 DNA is TGTGCCAGCAGCCAAGGGGCCAGCTCCTATAATTCACCCCTCCACTTT. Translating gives CASSQGASSYNSPLHF.

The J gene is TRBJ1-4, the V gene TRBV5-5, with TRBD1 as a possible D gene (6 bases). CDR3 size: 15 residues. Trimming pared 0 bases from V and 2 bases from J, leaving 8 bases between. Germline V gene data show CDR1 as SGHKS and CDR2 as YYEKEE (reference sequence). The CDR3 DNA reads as TGTGCCAGCAGCTTGGAGGGGGTGACTAATGAAAAACTGTTTTTT. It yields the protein CASSLEGVTNEKLFF. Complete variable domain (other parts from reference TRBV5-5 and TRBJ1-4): DAGVTQSPTHLIKTRGQQVTLRCSPISGHKSVSWYQQVLGQGPQFIFQYYEKEERGRGNFPDRFSARQFPNYSSELNVNALLLGDSALYLCASSLEGVTNEKLFFGSGTQLSVL.